This T cell receptor (beta chain) was sequenced in a study of CD8+ T cells in alopecia areata. This clone came up a few times. Distinct nucleotide sequences in the sample also encode this CDR3. cDNA prepared by RNA extraction and subsequent reverse transcription served as the template for sequencing. Profiled with immunoSEQ multiplex PCR; TCRdb holds only in-frame clones, not every one. The sample includes under 150,000 clones, about 50% of them seen just once. Sequencing was carried out using NKG2D-low CD8+ T cells sorted from blood. This sequence originates from a human donor with alopecia areata.

CDR3 in amino acids: CSVDSEEETQYF. For the CDR3, the DNA is TGCAGCGTTGATAGTGAGGAGGAGACCCAGTACTTC. The chain has TRBV29-1 and TRBJ2-5; D is unclear. The CDR3 length is 12 residues. The V and J ends lost 3 bases and 5 bases respectively, with 10 bases between them. Germline V lookup: CDR1 SQVTM, CDR2 ANQGSEA. Supplemented by reference TRBV29-1 and TRBJ2-5, the full variable domain reads SAVISQKPSRDICQRGTSLTIQCQVDSQVTMMFWYRQQPGQSLTLIATANQGSEATYESGFVIDKFPISRPNLTFSTLTVSNMSPEDSSIYLCSVDSEEETQYFGPGTRLLVL.